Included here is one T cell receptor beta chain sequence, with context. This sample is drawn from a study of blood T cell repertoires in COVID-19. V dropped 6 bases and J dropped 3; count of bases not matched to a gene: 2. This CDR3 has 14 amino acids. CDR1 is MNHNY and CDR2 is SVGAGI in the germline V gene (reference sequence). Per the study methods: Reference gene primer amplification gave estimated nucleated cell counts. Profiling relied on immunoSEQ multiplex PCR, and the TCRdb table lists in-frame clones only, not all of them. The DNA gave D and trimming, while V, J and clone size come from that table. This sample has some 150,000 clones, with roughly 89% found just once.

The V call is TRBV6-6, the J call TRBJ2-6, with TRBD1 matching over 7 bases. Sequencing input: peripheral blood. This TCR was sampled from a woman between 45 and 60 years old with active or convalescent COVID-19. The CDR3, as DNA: TGTGCCAGCAGACAGGGGTTTGGGGCCAACGTCCTGACTTTC. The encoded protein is CASRQGFGANVLTF.